This T cell receptor (beta chain) was recorded in a study of T cell responses to AZD1222 COVID-19 vaccine. Whole-study context: Second-dose intervals near 4 or 12 weeks were combined. General study results and limits: The span of vaccine-associated CD4 TCRs extended across spike, with dominance at 160-218 and 743-854. Increases in Spike-specific TCR breadth and depth were seen after two AZD1222 doses. Clonal diversity may have been underestimated in mostly white British donors.

As regards this clone: Antigen: not known.

Here immunoSEQ multiplex PCR was the method, and the copy in TCRdb shows in-frame clones only, minus some. Of about 110,000 clones detected, roughly nine tenths appear once; the ten largest clones hold about 4.9%. The CDR3 sequence is 14 residues long. CDR1 and CDR2 from the germline V gene are MNHEY and SVGAGI. V lost 4 bases, J lost 7 bases, and 4 bases stayed unmatched. The V call is TRBV6-5, the J call TRBJ1-4; 9 positions match TRBD1. The sequencing here drew on peripheral blood, taken on day 0 of AZD1222 vaccination. This sequence was found in an adult in good health. The CDR3 here is CASSWGQGGEKLFF. Written as DNA, the CDR3 is TGTGCCAGCAGTTGGGGACAGGGAGGTGAAAAACTGTTTTTT.